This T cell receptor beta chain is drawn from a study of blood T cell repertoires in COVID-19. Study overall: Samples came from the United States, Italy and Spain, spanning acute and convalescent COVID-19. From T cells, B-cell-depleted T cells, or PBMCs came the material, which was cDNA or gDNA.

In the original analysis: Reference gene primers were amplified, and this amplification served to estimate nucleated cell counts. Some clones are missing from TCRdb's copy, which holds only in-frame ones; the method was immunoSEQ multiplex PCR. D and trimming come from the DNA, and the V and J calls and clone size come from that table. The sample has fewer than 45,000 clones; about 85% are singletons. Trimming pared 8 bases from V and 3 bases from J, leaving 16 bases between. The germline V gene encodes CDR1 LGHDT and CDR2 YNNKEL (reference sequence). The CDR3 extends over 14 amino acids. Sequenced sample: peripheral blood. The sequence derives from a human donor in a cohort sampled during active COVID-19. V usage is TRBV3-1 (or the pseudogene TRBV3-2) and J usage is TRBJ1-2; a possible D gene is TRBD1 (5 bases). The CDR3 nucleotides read TGTGCCAGCGGTGTCGGGGGGTCCCACTATGGCTACACCTTC. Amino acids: CASGVGGSHYGYTF.